This T cell receptor beta chain was recovered during a study of CD8+ T cells in alopecia areata. The CDR3 loop spans 16 amino acids. Germline assignment: CDR1 SGHNT and CDR2 YENEEA. Trimming removed 5 bases at V and 5 bases at J, with 19 bases between. It was cDNA, reverse transcribed from extracted RNA, that served as the sequencing template. The assay was immunoSEQ multiplex PCR, and TCRdb's table has in-frame clones only and misses some. This sample has approximately 150,000 clones, with about 72% found just once. This sequence joins TRBV11-3 and TRBJ2-1; D is unclear. The specimen was CD8+ T cells sorted from blood, collected at week 0. The receptor comes from a human donor with alopecia areata. The CDR3 region is CASSPFVGAWDNEQFF. In DNA form, the CDR3 reads TGTGCCAGCAGCCCTTTTGTTGGAGCATGGGACAATGAGCAGTTCTTC.